Following are 25 T cell receptor beta chains from one sample sequenced in a study of metastatic and nonmetastatic thyroid tumors. Thyroid surgery was performed in patients who had received no treatment beforehand. With MiXCR, TCRdb called clones anew from the PCR reads. The table lists about 20,000 clones, approximately 24% of them singletons, with 8.5% to 12% in the top ten. Sequencing was done on a sample of tumor tissue. The receptors were gathered from a male donor with papillary thyroid cancer or a benign thyroid nodule (not recorded which). Some clones in this sample may be carry-over from other donors' samples.

This chain links TRBV2 with TRBJ2-7, with 8 bases fitting TRBD1. Germline loops: CDR1 SNHLY, CDR2 FYNNEI. J gave up 2 bases and V 6 bases, and 9 bases lay outside the gene matches. This CDR3 region has 15 residues. For the CDR3, the DNA is TGTGCCAGCAGAGTCGACAGGGGCCCAACCTACGAGCAGTACTTC. It encodes CASRVDRGPTYEQYF.

This clone was seen at least ten times. A read error is likely, as this CDR3 ends without the conserved phenylalanine or tryptophan. The limits of the CDR3 on the DNA are not certain, so only TCRdb's listed CDR3 is given. The CDR3 loop reads CASSRDRAEGRLL. The chain recombines TRBV18 with TRBJ2-1; TRBD1, the table's D call, was not compared with the DNA. Germline V gives CDR1 KGHSH, CDR2 LQKENI. Inclusive of both ends, the CDR3 amounts to 13 amino acids.

By sample fraction, this clone is medium-sized. The chain carries TRBV6-1 and TRBJ2-7; TRBD1 matches at 8 bases. Germline-derived CDR1 and CDR2 are MNHNS and SASEGT. This CDR3 has 14 residues. V shed 7 bases, J shed 5 bases, and the junction held 10 bases outside the gene matches. CDR3 nucleotide sequence: TGTGCCAGCACCAGTTGGACAGGGATAAACGAGCAGTACTTC. The encoded protein is CASTSWTGINEQYF.

This clone was counted ten times or more. CDR3 bases: TGTGCCAGCAGCTTAGGTATCCGCTACAATGAGCAGTTCTTC. This codes for CASSLGIRYNEQFF. The J gene is TRBJ2-1, the V gene TRBV7-9, with D unclear. The V gene's germline CDR1 is SEHNR and CDR2 FQNEAQ (reference sequence). Trimming took 1 base from V and 3 from J, leaving 7 bases between them. CDR3 size: 14 residues. The full variable domain, its missing parts supplied by reference TRBV7-9 and TRBJ2-1, is DTGVSQNPRHKITKRGQNVTFRCDPISEHNRLYWYRQTLGQGPEFLTYFQNEAQLEKSRLLSDRFSAERPKGSFSTLEIQRTEQGDSAMYLCASSLGIRYNEQFFGPGTRLTVL.

Many counts were recorded for this clone. This sequence joins TRBV6-2 or TRBV6-3 and TRBJ1-6, with 10 positions matching TRBD1. Germline CDR1 is MNHEY and CDR2 is SVGEGT. CDR3 size: 19 residues. After removal of 2 bases from V and 11 bases from J, the junction contained 18 bases not matched to a gene. The DNA for the CDR3 is TGTGCCAGCAGTTACCCAGAGGGACAGGGGAGAGTATGGATTACACCCCTCCACTTT. This sequence encodes CASSYPEGQGRVWITPLHF.

In its sample, this clone was seen many times. The chain carries TRBV15 and TRBJ2-7; TRBD1 agrees at 7 bases. The CDR3 spans 15 residues. V was pared by 1 base and J by 0 bases, with 3 bases of the junction left unmatched. Germline CDR1 LNHNV, CDR2 YYDKDF (reference sequence). As DNA, the CDR3 is TGTGCCACCAGCAGAGGTACAGGGGACTCCTACGAGCAGTACTTC. Protein product: CATSRGTGDSYEQYF.

The rearrangement links TRBV7-2 to TRBJ2-7, with a tentative D call TRBD2 (5 bases). The CDR3 has 15 residues. The ends were cut back, 8 bases at V and 3 bases at J, with 20 bases in the middle. The germline gives CDR1 SGHTA, CDR2 FQGNSA. Here the CDR3 reads CASSRSGSILYEQYF. CDR3 DNA: TGTGCCAGCTCACGGTCGGGGTCCATCCTCTACGAGCAGTACTTC. The whole variable domain, filled in from reference TRBV7-2 and TRBJ2-7, reads GAGVSQSPSNKVTEKGKDVELRCDPISGHTALYWYRQSLGQGLEFLIYFQGNSAPDKSGLPSDRFSAERTGGSVSTLTIQRTQQEDSAVYLCASSRSGSILYEQYFGPGTRLTVT.

The chain joins TRBV6-2 or TRBV6-3 to TRBJ2-3, with D perhaps assigned TRBD1 or TRBD2 (5 bases each). The germline gives CDR1 MNHEY, CDR2 SVGEGT. The germline V and J ends were trimmed by 2 bases and 11 bases, with 11 bases remaining between them. The CDR3 totals 12 residues. The CDR3 bases are TGTGCCAGCAGTTACGGGGACGGTTTGCAGTATTTT. This gives the protein CASSYGDGLQYF.

To note about this clone: A junction boundary mismatches the germline segment, possibly from a read error. J is TRBJ2-7 and V is TRBV7-7; 7 nucleotides line up with TRBD1. There are 13 residues in the CDR3. CDR1 and CDR2 (germline): SSHAT, FNYEAQ (reference sequence). The CDR3 coding sequence is TGTGCTAGCAGCTCGGACAGGCGTTCCGAGCAGTACTTC. Translating it yields CASSSDRRSEQYF. Using reference TRBV7-7 and TRBJ2-7 for the parts outside the CDR3, the full variable domain is GAGVSQSPRYKVTKRGQDVTLRCDPISSHATLYWYQQALGQGPEFLTYFNYEAQPDKSGLPSDRFSAERPEGSISTLTIQRTEQRDSAMYRCASSSDRRSEQYFGPGTRLTVT.

This clone was counted ten times or more. A much larger clone differs from this one at a single base, so this may be a read error. This chain connects TRBV20-1 to TRBJ2-2; D uncertain. This CDR3 has 13 residues. Germline V gene lookup returns CDR1 DFQATT and CDR2 SNEGSKA (reference sequence). Trimming removed 4 bases at V and 0 bases at J, with 6 bases between. The chain's CDR3 is CSANSANTGELFF. The CDR3 DNA is TGCAGTGCTAATTCAGCGAACACCGGGGAGCTGTTTTTT.

This clone was seen once. The chain employs TRBV7-3 and TRBJ2-2; D possibly uses TRBD1 or TRBD2 (5 bases each). Trimming stripped 5 bases from V and 6 bases from J, with 19 bases between. Germline CDR1 and CDR2: SGHTA and FQGTGA. The CDR3 has 16 amino acids. This CDR3 reads CASSLLGTDYAGELFF. CDR3 nucleotides: TGTGCCAGCAGCCTACTTGGGACGGATTACGCCGGGGAGCTGTTTTTT.

This chain links TRBV30 with TRBJ1-5; D unresolved. The CDR3 contains 14 residues. With 1 base removed from V and 2 bases from J, the gap between germline ends came to 9 bases. The V gene's germline CDR1 is GTSNPN and CDR2 SVGIG (reference sequence). In DNA, the CDR3 is TGTGCCTGGAGTGGAGAACGGGGCAATCAGCCCCAGCATTTT. This encodes CAWSGERGNQPQHF.

This chain links TRBV6-1 with TRBJ1-6; D perhaps matches TRBD1 (5 bases). The CDR3 consists of 13 residues. V shed 6 bases and J shed 9 bases, with 12 bases lying between them. Germline values: CDR1 MNHNS, CDR2 SASEGT. CDR3 in DNA: TGTGCCAGCAGAACGAAGGGGTTTTCACCCCTCCACTTT. Its translation: CASRTKGFSPLHF.

The chain links TRBV20-1 to TRBJ1-6; 10 bases agree with TRBD1. Germline V gene sequence: CDR1 DFQATT, CDR2 SNEGSKA (reference sequence). After removal of 3 bases from V and 7 bases from J, the junction contained 0 bases not matched to a gene. CDR3 length: 13 amino acids. The CDR3 bases are TGCAGTGCTAGGGACAGGGGGAATTCACCCCTCCACTTT. It encodes CSARDRGNSPLHF.

The V call is TRBV12-3 or TRBV12-4, the J call TRBJ1-1; perhaps TRBD1 as D (5 bases). This CDR3 is built from 14 residues. V dropped 8 bases and J dropped 1 base, with 14 bases sitting between them. CDR3 in amino acids: CASGIGGGNTEAFF. In DNA form, the CDR3 reads TGTGCCAGCGGTATAGGCGGGGGGAACACTGAAGCTTTCTTT.

Details on this clone: No conserved phenylalanine or tryptophan ends this CDR3, so it is likely a read error. Because the CDR3's place on the DNA is in doubt, the DNA is left out and the CDR3 is given as listed by TCRdb. The chain uses TRBV2 and TRBJ2-7. Per germline, CDR1 SNHLY and CDR2 FYNNEI. The CDR3 length equals 11 residues, ends included. The CDR3 reads CASTGKSEKYL.

The sample holds a few counts of this clone. The chain links TRBV28 to TRBJ2-1, with a weak D call TRBD1 (6 bases). This CDR3 contains 18 residues. Germline CDR1 reads MDHEN; CDR2 reads SYDVKM. V lost 8 bases, J lost 5 bases, and 28 bases lay in between. The CDR3 sequence is CASGWTDVRSLFHNEQFF. CDR3 bases: TGTGCCAGCGGCTGGACAGACGTGAGGTCCTTGTTTCACAATGAGCAGTTCTTC. The full variable domain, with the rest looked up from reference TRBV28 and TRBJ2-1, is DVKVTQSSRYLVKRTGEKVFLECVQDMDHENMFWYRQDPGLGLRLIYFSYDVKMKEKGDIPEGYSVSREKKERFSLILESASTNQTSMYLCASGWTDVRSLFHNEQFFGPGTRLTVL.

There are many counts of this clone. This may arise from a read error, as a much more abundant clone is one base away. The same CDR3 is also encoded by other DNA sequences in this sample. This chain joins TRBV28 and TRBJ1-4; TRBD1 is a possible D gene (6 bases). In germline, CDR1 is MDHEN, CDR2 SYDVKM. V was shortened by 2 bases and J by 0 bases, with 7 bases between the two germline ends. The CDR3 has 15 amino acids. The CDR3 nucleotides are TGTGCCAGCAGTTTAGGACAGTCAACTAATGAAAAACTGTTTTTT. Its translation: CASSLGQSTNEKLFF.

Note on this clone: An end of the junction differs from the germline gene, which may be a read error. The chain couples TRBV15 to TRBJ2-1; weak D call: TRBD2 (6 bases). Looked up from germline, CDR1 is LNHNV and CDR2 is YYDKDF (reference sequence). The CDR3 has 15 residues. The CDR3 bases are TGTGCCACCAGCCGATCGGGAGACCCCTACTATGAGCAGTTCTTC. Protein sequence: CATSRSGDPYYEQFF.

V is TRBV6-1 and J is TRBJ1-5; 8 positions agree with TRBD1. The germline CDR1 and CDR2 sequences are MNHNS and SASEGT. Germline trimming cut 3 bases from V and 2 bases from J; bases unmatched to any gene: 9. CDR3 size: 17 residues. The CDR3: CASSERRQGLRNQPQHF. The CDR3 region has the DNA TGTGCCAGCAGTGAGCGTCGACAGGGGCTTCGCAATCAGCCCCAGCATTTT.

This clone was found many times. The rearrangement links TRBV29-1 to TRBJ2-3; 7 nucleotides agree with TRBD2. From germline, CDR1 is SQVTM and CDR2 ANQGSEA. V was pared by 3 bases and J by 1 base, with 7 bases of the junction left unmatched. CDR3 length: 15 residues. CDR3 nucleotide sequence: TGCAGCGTTGAGGTGGCTAGCGGTCGCACAGATACGCAGTATTTT. This gives the protein CSVEVASGRTDTQYF.

Concerning this clone itself: The junction shows a germline mismatch at one end, possibly a read error. The chain links TRBV13 to TRBJ2-2; TRBD1 matches at 7 bases. The CDR3 is made up of 16 amino acids. Germline V gene lookup returns CDR1 PRHDT and CDR2 FYEKMQ (reference sequence). The CDR3 DNA reads as TGTGCCAGCAGTTCCGGGACAGTCGCGAACACTGGGGAGCTGTTTTTT. It yields the protein CASSSGTVANTGELFF.

This clone was picked up many times. The V and J genes are TRBV12-3 or TRBV12-4 and TRBJ1-6; D is undetermined. V was cut by 6 bases and J by 6 bases, with 3 bases left in between. The CDR3 covers 11 residues. The CDR3 sequence: CASSRNSPLHF. The CDR3 DNA is TGTGCCAGCAGCCGTAATTCACCCCTCCACTTT.

This clone was detected many times. The chain recombines TRBV18 with TRBJ1-1; TRBD1 is a possible D gene (6 bases). The CDR3 runs 15 residues. Germline lookup yields CDR1 KGHSH and CDR2 LQKENI. Trimming removed 0 bases at V and 2 bases at J, with 10 bases between. CDR3: CASSPPEGDNTEAFF. The CDR3, as DNA: TGTGCCAGCTCACCACCGGAGGGGGACAACACTGAAGCTTTCTTT. Complete variable domain (other parts from reference TRBV18 and TRBJ1-1): NAGVMQNPRHLVRRRGQEARLRCSPMKGHSHVYWYRQLPEEGLKFMVYLQKENIIDESGMPKERFSAEFPKEGPSILRIQQVVRGDSAAYFCASSPPEGDNTEAFFGQGTRLTVV.

This clone was detected ten times or more. The gene calls are TRBV5-4 and TRBJ2-7; the D gene is possibly TRBD2 (5 bases). The CDR3 consists of 14 residues. V lost 2 bases and J lost 1, with 10 bases in between. Germline V CDR1 and CDR2: SGHNT, YYREEE (reference sequence). The CDR3 DNA reads TGTGCCAGCAGCTTCACCGGGAATTCCTACGAGCAGTACTTC. Protein sequence: CASSFTGNSYEQYF.